The 25 T cell receptor beta chains presented below share a single source sample, sequenced in a study of blood T cells in healthy people across ages (dated by TCRdb to 2014 to 2015). The library was obtained by 5' RACE. TCRdb lists the instrument as Illumina HiSeq 2500. A second 7 to 11 cycle PCR used a sample-barcoded 5' primer and a J-beta primer mix. The public reads were reprocessed in TCRdb via fastp at Q25 and MiXCR, keeping in-frame beta chains. Rows matching on CDR3 protein sequence are summarized as one entry with the most common DNA and genes. The sample contains 750,000 to 1,000,000 distinct CDR3 sequences, 25% to 35% of them found a single time. The ten largest make up about 10% of the sample. This same sample was also part of a study on T cells of mothers and their children.

Material: blood. These receptors all stem from a woman between 40 and 50 years old in good health.

This clonotype has more than one count but fewer than ten. The CDR3 region has the DNA TGTGCCAGCAGTGCCGACAGGGCGAACTATGGCTACACCTTC. Amino acid sequence: CASSADRANYGYTF. The chain recombines TRBV6-5 with TRBJ1-2; 7 nucleotides agree with TRBD1. This CDR3 contains 14 residues. The germline gives CDR1 MNHEY, CDR2 SVGAGI. With 5 bases clipped from V and 2 bases from J, the junction kept 5 bases outside the gene matches.

The chain uses TRBV5-4 and TRBJ2-7, with 8 bases matching TRBD2. The ends lost 4 bases at V and 3 bases at J; junction bases unmatched: 6. CDR1 SGHNT and CDR2 YYREEE come from the germline V gene (reference sequence). The CDR3 is 14 amino acids. Here the CDR3 reads CASSKAGAYYEQYF. CDR3 DNA sequence: TGTGCCAGCAGCAAAGCGGGGGCCTACTACGAGCAGTACTTC.

In its sample, this clonotype was seen a few times. The chain uses TRBV5-1 and TRBJ1-1, with D possibly TRBD1 on 6 matching bases. The V end was cut by 3 bases, the J end by 6 bases, with 12 bases between. CDR1 and CDR2 from the germline V gene are SGHRS and YFSETQ. This CDR3 contains 13 residues. CDR3 region: CASSSPGQPEAFF. The CDR3 DNA is TGCGCCAGCAGCTCTCCGGGACAACCTGAAGCTTTCTTT.

The chain joins TRBV11-2 to TRBJ1-1, with 12 bases fitting TRBD1. The CDR3 loop spans 16 amino acids. Per the germline V gene, CDR1 is SGHAT and CDR2 is FQNNGV. The J segment lost 1 base and the V segment lost 5 bases, leaving 5 bases of the junction unmatched. The CDR3 DNA follows: TGTGCCAGCAGCCAGGGACAGGGGGCAAGGAACACTGAAGCTTTCTTT. As protein: CASSQGQGARNTEAFF.

This clonotype has at least ten counts. V usage is TRBV10-3 and J usage is TRBJ2-1, with 12 bases matching TRBD1. V shed 11 bases, J shed 8 bases, and the junction held 13 bases outside the gene matches. The CDR3 spans 15 residues. Per germline, CDR1 ENHRY and CDR2 SYGVKD. CDR3 sequence: CASGGTGGASDEQFF. In nucleotides, the CDR3 is TGTGCCTCCGGGGGGACAGGGGGCGCAAGCGATGAGCAGTTCTTC.

This clonotype was counted a few times. This chain joins TRBV27 and TRBJ2-7, with 7 bases fitting TRBD1. CDR3 length: 13 residues. The junction had 7 bases not matched to a gene; V was cut back by 7 bases and J by 4 bases. The germline CDR1 and CDR2 sequences are MNHEY and SMNVEV (reference sequence). The CDR3 is CASNRQGEYEQYF. As DNA, the CDR3 is TGTGCCAGCAACCGGCAGGGGGAATACGAGCAGTACTTC.

This sequence joins TRBV27 and TRBJ1-1; D perhaps matches TRBD1 (6 bases). The germline V and J ends were trimmed by 5 bases and 7 bases, with 20 bases remaining between them. CDR3 size: 15 residues. The germline CDR1 and CDR2 sequences are MNHEY and SMNVEV (reference sequence). CDR3: CASSTRQASGNEAFF. CDR3 in DNA: TGTGCCAGCAGTACCCGACAGGCGTCGGGAAATGAAGCTTTCTTT.

The chain employs TRBV28 and TRBJ1-2; unclear D gene. The CDR3 contains 13 residues. The V gene lost 8 bases and the J gene lost 4 bases, with 14 bases spanning the gap. CDR1 and CDR2 (germline): MDHEN, SYDVKM. This CDR3 reads CASFWRAGYGYTF. CDR3 nucleotides: TGTGCCAGCTTCTGGAGGGCGGGCTATGGCTACACCTTC.

In the case of this clonotype: A much larger clone lies one base from this, so it may be a read error. CDR3 sequence (DNA): TGTGCCAGCAGTGACCAGGGTGGCTCCTACAATGAGCGGTTCTTC. Its protein is CASSDQGGSYNERFF. The gene calls are TRBV6-4 and TRBJ2-1, with D maybe TRBD1 (5 bases). The V gene's germline CDR1 is MRHNA and CDR2 SNTAGT. There are 15 residues in the CDR3.

Notes on this clonotype: The junction departs from germline at one end; a sequencing error may be responsible. The genes are TRBV20-1 and TRBJ2-3; TRBD2 aligns across 7 bases. CDR3 length: 14 amino acids. CDR1 is DFQATT and CDR2 is SNEGSKA in the germline V gene (reference sequence). The CDR3 nucleotides read TGCAGTGCTAGGTTCGCGGGGGTCACAGGTACGCAGTATTTT. Translated: CSARFAGVTGTQYF.

The chain couples TRBV5-1 to TRBJ1-6, with 7 bases aligning to TRBD1. Germline assignment: CDR1 SGHRS and CDR2 YFSETQ. Trimming cost V 4 bases and J 9 bases; bases outside gene matches: 10. The CDR3 is made up of 15 amino acids. CDR3 loop: CASSAYRGSGSPLHF. The CDR3 DNA is TGCGCCAGCAGCGCTTACAGGGGCAGCGGTTCACCCCTCCACTTT.

This clonotype has ten or more counts. This chain links TRBV6-1 with TRBJ2-7; possibly TRBD1 for D (6 bases). V lost 0 bases to trimming and J lost 0 bases, with 9 bases between them. This CDR3 has 15 residues. CDR1 and CDR2 from the germline V gene are MNHNS and SASEGT. The CDR3 DNA sequence: TGTGCCAGCAGTGAAGCAGGGACACTCTCCTACGAGCAGTACTTC. It codes for CASSEAGTLSYEQYF.

The chain is built from TRBV12-3 or TRBV12-4 and TRBJ1-5; possible D gene TRBD1, 6 bases. The CDR3 has 15 amino acids. The V end was cut by 6 bases, the J end by 6 bases, with 18 bases between. The DNA of the CDR3 is TGTGCCAGCAGCCCCAGGGGCAGGGGCGGTCAGCCCCAGCATTTT. Residues: CASSPRGRGGQPQHF.

This clonotype was found many times. The chain employs TRBV5-1 and TRBJ1-2; 8 bases match TRBD1. The germline gives CDR1 SGHRS, CDR2 YFSETQ. Losses at the gene ends were 4 bases for V and 3 bases for J; bases not matched to a gene: 8. This CDR3 spans 15 amino acids. The CDR3 DNA reads TGCGCCAGCAGCGAAGAACCAGGGGGCGACTATGGCTACACCTTC. As protein: CASSEEPGGDYGYTF. Full variable domain (rest looked up from reference TRBV5-1 and TRBJ1-2): KAGVTQTPRYLIKTRGQQVTLSCSPISGHRSVSWYQQTPGQGLQFLFEYFSETQRNKGNFPGRFSGRQFSNSRSEMNVSTLELGDSALYLCASSEEPGGDYGYTFGSGTRLTVV.

This clonotype appeared many times. This sequence joins TRBV29-1 and TRBJ2-7, with D possibly matching TRBD1 (6 bases). Germline lookup yields CDR1 SQVTM and CDR2 ANQGSEA. V lost 2 bases and J 0 bases, leaving 14 bases between the germline ends. The CDR3 spans 15 residues. The CDR3 sequence: CSVEFWDKNSYEQYF. In DNA form, the CDR3 reads TGCAGCGTTGAATTTTGGGACAAGAACTCCTACGAGCAGTACTTC.

This clonotype has at least ten counts. The chain carries TRBV5-6 and TRBJ2-7, with TRBD2 matching 9 bases. V shed 4 bases, J shed 2 bases, and the junction held 10 bases outside the gene matches. Germline CDR1 SGHDT, CDR2 YYEEEE. The CDR3 length is 16 residues. DNA for the CDR3: TGTGCCAGCAGCCCATGGCGGTCTAGCGGGACCTACGAGCAGTACTTC. Protein: CASSPWRSSGTYEQYF.

The gene calls are TRBV27 and TRBJ2-6; 11 bases fit TRBD1. The CDR3 extends over 18 amino acids. After removal of 2 bases from V and 0 bases from J, the junction contained 3 bases not matched to a gene. CDR1 is MNHEY and CDR2 is SMNVEV in the germline V gene (reference sequence). CDR3 in DNA: TGTGCCAGCAGTTTAGAGGGGACAGGGGGCTCTGGGGCCAACGTCCTGACTTTC. Its protein is CASSLEGTGGSGANVLTF.

In its sample, this clonotype was seen a few times. The chain is built from TRBV15 and TRBJ1-1; 10 nucleotides align to TRBD1. In germline, CDR1 is LNHNV, CDR2 YYDKDF (reference sequence). V lost 5 bases, J lost 5 bases, and 8 bases stayed unmatched. The CDR3 is made up of 15 amino acids. In DNA, the CDR3 is TGTGCCACCAGCGGTCCGGGACAGGGGAAAACTGAAGCTTTCTTT. Its translation: CATSGPGQGKTEAFF. The variable domain in full, completed from reference TRBV15 and TRBJ1-1, reads DAMVIQNPRYQVTQFGKPVTLSCSQTLNHNVMYWYQQKSSQAPKLLFHYYDKDFNNEADTPDNFQSRRPNTSFCFLDIRSPGLGDTAMYLCATSGPGQGKTEAFFGQGTRLTVV.

V is TRBV2 and J is TRBJ2-3; D is perhaps TRBD2 (7 bases). This CDR3 spans 16 amino acids. V lost 8 bases to trimming and J lost 4 bases, with 22 bases between them. Looked up from germline, CDR1 is SNHLY and CDR2 is FYNNEI. The CDR3 bases are TGTGCCAGCGGGGGGGGGGCCCTGGAGGCACCAGATACGCAGTATTTT. This codes for CASGGGALEAPDTQYF. The whole variable domain, filled in from reference TRBV2 and TRBJ2-3, reads EPEVTQTPSHQVTQMGQEVILRCVPISNHLYFYWYRQILGQKVEFLVSFYNNEISEKSEIFDDQFSVERPDGSNFTLKIRSTKLEDSAMYFCASGGGALEAPDTQYFGPGTRLTVL.

The rearrangement joins TRBV7-2 to TRBJ1-5; a possible D gene is TRBD1 (5 bases). The V end was cut by 5 bases, the J end by 1 base, with 12 bases between. CDR1 is SGHTA and CDR2 is FQGNSA in the germline V gene. This CDR3 has 15 amino acids. The CDR3 DNA sequence: TGTGCCAGCAGCCCAGGGATTTACAGCAATCAGCCCCAGCATTTT. Translation gives CASSPGIYSNQPQHF.

The CDR3 DNA reads TGCAGCGTTGTTTTATACGGGGAAGCTAATGAAAAACTGTTTTTT. Translated, it gives CSVVLYGEANEKLFF. The chain is built from TRBV29-1 and TRBJ1-4; D unclear. CDR1 is SQVTM, CDR2 ANQGSEA, per germline. The CDR3 sequence is 15 residues long. The V gene lost 4 bases and the J gene lost 3 bases, with 15 bases spanning the gap.

This clonotype occurred a few times. V usage is TRBV20-1 and J usage is TRBJ1-2; no definite D call. The CDR3 is 11 amino acids. The ends were cut back, 2 bases at V and 5 bases at J, with 6 bases in the middle. Germline assignment: CDR1 DFQATT and CDR2 SNEGSKA (reference sequence). CDR3 sequence (DNA): TGCAGTGCTAGACCCCCGTATGGCTACACCTTC. Its translation is CSARPPYGYTF.

About this clonotype itself: Germline is not matched at one junction end, which may reflect a read error. DNA for the CDR3: TGTGCCGGCAGCGTCGGGCCGGAGGATACCTATGGCTACACCTTC. Translation gives CAGSVGPEDTYGYTF. V gene TRBV9 combines with J gene TRBJ1-2; D unresolved. CDR3 length: 15 residues. CDR1 is SGDLS, CDR2 YYNGEE, per germline.

This clonotype was seen a few times. The V gene is TRBV24-1, the J gene TRBJ2-1; no clear D gene. Germline values: CDR1 KGHDR, CDR2 SFDVKD. The CDR3 consists of 11 residues. V was trimmed by 8 bases and J by 5 bases, leaving 6 bases between them. For the CDR3, the DNA is TGTGCCACCAAACAGAACAATGAGCAGTTCTTC. Encoded protein: CATKQNNEQFF.

This clonotype was observed a handful of times. The chain joins TRBV28 to TRBJ1-2; weak D call: TRBD1 (5 bases). The CDR3 covers 15 residues. V shed 2 bases and J shed 0 bases, with 10 bases lying between them. The germline gives CDR1 MDHEN, CDR2 SYDVKM. The CDR3 sequence is CASSLIDSANYGYTF. CDR3 in DNA: TGTGCCAGCAGTTTAATAGACAGTGCTAACTATGGCTACACCTTC.